The text below deals with one T cell receptor beta chain. Its antigen is unknown. The sample belongs to a study of cytomegalovirus exposure and HLA in healthy donors. Across the study: Out of 150 million to 200 million T cells, an earlier analysis found 117 million unique TCR beta sequences in total. Notes on the study in general: In a later analysis, productive TCRs from donors in an Asian-associated ancestry cluster reportedly carried fewer N-insertions than the cohort mean. In vitro confirmation showed three CMV-associated chains to be CMV antigen specific. A later analysis revealed that TCR association rates differed between HLA loci, peaking at DRB1 and bottoming out at HLA-C.

Deletions cut 0 bases from V and 8 bases from J, with 7 bases between. The CDR3 has 12 residues. Germline V gene sequence: CDR1 KGHSH, CDR2 LQKENI. PCR used 60 Vbeta primers and 13 Jbeta primers. Some clones are missing from TCRdb's copy, which holds only in-frame ones; the method was immunoSEQ multiplex PCR. The sample has around 140,000 clones; roughly 80% are singletons. This receptor was obtained from a female donor in good health and CMV-seronegative. The chain links TRBV18 to TRBJ1-1; a possible D gene is TRBD1 (5 bases). The sample comprised PBMCs. The CDR3 nucleotides are TGTGCCAGCTCACCACCAGGGGCGGAAGCTTTCTTT. The encoded protein is CASSPPGAEAFF.